The 15 T cell receptor beta chains reported below all come from one sample, sequenced in a study of human T cells and chemical hapten exposure (dated by TCRdb to 2020 to 2022). Library generation was performed with RACE. Sequencing used a NextSeq 500. TCRdb took the public reads, trimmed them with fastp at Q25, ran MiXCR for clone calling and kept in-frame beta chains. Every distinct CDR3 protein forms one entry, paired with its most common genes and DNA. The sample table shows around 160,000 distinct CDR3 sequences, and 13% to 15% are seen once. Of the sample, about 1.7% falls within the top ten clones. The time point label for this specimen denotes: patch test 1, 2 weeks after DPC sensitization. Reading the label with the study, this specimen's treatment or condition is: therapeutic diphenylcyclopropenone sensitization with weekly scalp DPC. The specimen was whole blood, collected in connection with sensitization to the hapten diphenylcyclopropenone (DPC). The receptors originated from a woman between 25 and 40 years old with alopecia areata. Some clones in this sample may be carry-over from other donors' samples.

This clonotype showed up just a few times. The chain is built from TRBV29-1 and TRBJ2-1; tentative D call: TRBD1 (6 bases). This CDR3 contains 13 residues. The germline V gene encodes CDR1 SQVTM and CDR2 ANQGSEA. The germline V and J ends were trimmed by 6 bases and 0 bases, with 9 bases remaining between them. The CDR3 reads CSVDRSSYNEQFF. CDR3 nucleotide sequence: TGCAGCGTCGACAGGAGCTCCTACAATGAGCAGTTCTTC.

This clonotype was picked up many times. The chain employs TRBV5-1 and TRBJ2-7; D ambiguous. Looked up from germline, CDR1 is SGHRS and CDR2 is YFSETQ. Trimming cost V 0 bases and J 0 bases, with 10 bases left between them. The CDR3 loop spans 15 amino acids. This chain's CDR3 is CASSLDLGVSYEQYF. Here the CDR3 DNA reads TGCGCCAGCAGCTTGGATCTTGGGGTCTCCTACGAGCAGTACTTC.

This clonotype was recorded at least ten times. The chain has TRBV12-3 or TRBV12-4 and TRBJ1-1; D uncertain. Between the trimmed V and J ends, which lost 5 bases and 1 base, there was a span of 8 bases. The CDR3 runs to 13 residues. Here the CDR3 DNA reads TGTGCCAGCAGTCGGGTGAGGAACACTGAAGCTTTCTTT. Its translation: CASSRVRNTEAFF.

The CDR3 DNA reads as TGCAGTGCACCAGTTATGGACCGACCCAATCAGCCCCAGCATTTT. Protein product: CSAPVMDRPNQPQHF. The rearrangement uses TRBV20-1 and TRBJ1-5; D unresolved. V was trimmed by 6 bases and J by 3 bases, leaving 18 bases between them. This CDR3 has 15 residues. Germline V gives CDR1 DFQATT, CDR2 SNEGSKA (reference sequence).

This clonotype was counted only a few times. V usage is TRBV6-6 and J usage is TRBJ2-2; unclear D gene. Germline V CDR1 and CDR2: MNHNY, SVGAGI (reference sequence). The CDR3 totals 14 residues. The V gene lost 5 bases and the J gene lost 5 bases, with 12 bases spanning the gap. The CDR3 DNA is TGTGCCAGCAGTCGTCAAGCCGGGACCGGGGAGCTGTTTTTT. The encoded protein is CASSRQAGTGELFF.

This clonotype occurred a few times. The J gene is TRBJ2-5, the V gene TRBV4-2; 12 nucleotides match TRBD1. Per germline, CDR1 LGHNA and CDR2 YNFKEQ. The CDR3 has 13 residues. The J segment lost 5 bases and the V segment lost 8 bases, leaving 3 bases of the junction unmatched. The CDR3 is CASRDRGQETQYF. CDR3 DNA: TGTGCCAGCCGGGACAGGGGGCAGGAGACCCAGTACTTC.

This clonotype turned up a few times. The gene calls are TRBV11-2 and TRBJ1-1; perhaps TRBD1 as D (6 bases). This CDR3 contains 14 residues. The V end was cut by 5 bases, the J end by 6 bases, with 16 bases between. CDR1 and CDR2 (germline): SGHAT, FQNNGV. CDR3 DNA sequence: TGTGCCAGCAGCGAACTCCCAGGGGTTGCTGAAGCTTTCTTT. Translating it yields CASSELPGVAEAFF.

CDR3 sequence reads: CAWSDGYEQYF. CDR3 DNA: TGTGCCTGGAGTGACGGTTACGAGCAGTACTTC. The chain has TRBV30 and TRBJ2-7, with no clear D. Germline CDR1 reads GTSNPN; CDR2 reads SVGIG (reference sequence). The CDR3 has 11 residues. Between the trimmed V and J ends, which lost 1 base and 4 bases, there was a span of 5 bases.

This clonotype was counted a few times. The CDR3 DNA follows: TGTGCCAGCAGTTATTTGGGGTTAGGGGGACGACCCTACGAGCAGTACTTC. Protein sequence: CASSYLGLGGRPYEQYF. The genes are TRBV6-5 and TRBJ2-7; D perhaps matches TRBD1 (6 bases). This CDR3 contains 17 residues. Germline CDR1 and CDR2: MNHEY and SVGAGI. V was pared by 3 bases and J by 2 bases, with 20 bases between.

At least ten counts were recorded for this clonotype. This chain uses TRBV20-1 with TRBJ1-5; D is ambiguous. Trimming took 6 bases from V and 3 from J, leaving 12 bases between them. This CDR3 comprises 13 residues. From germline, CDR1 is DFQATT and CDR2 SNEGSKA (reference sequence). The DNA of the CDR3 is TGCAGTGCCGTTCCAGAATACAATCAGCCCCAGCATTTT. Residues: CSAVPEYNQPQHF.

This clonotype was found many times. The rearrangement uses TRBV18 and TRBJ2-7, with 12 bases fitting TRBD1. J was trimmed by 7 bases and V by 0 bases; bases with no gene match: 4. Germline CDR1 is KGHSH and CDR2 is LQKENI. CDR3 length equals 15 residues. The CDR3: CASSPPGQGAEEQYF. CDR3 in DNA: TGTGCCAGCTCACCACCGGGACAGGGGGCGGAGGAGCAGTACTTC. The full variable domain, in which reference TRBV18 and TRBJ2-7 provide the parts outside the CDR3, is NAGVMQNPRHLVRRRGQEARLRCSPMKGHSHVYWYRQLPEEGLKFMVYLQKENIIDESGMPKERFSAEFPKEGPSILRIQQVVRGDSAAYFCASSPPGQGAEEQYFGPGTRLTVT.

V is TRBV29-1 and J is TRBJ2-5; tentative D call: TRBD2 (7 bases). Per the germline V gene, CDR1 is SQVTM and CDR2 is ANQGSEA. V was trimmed by 5 bases and J by 5 bases, leaving 18 bases between them. The CDR3 covers 14 residues. The CDR3 DNA follows: TGCAGCGTTCCCCGCCCGGGGGGCCACGAGACCCAGTACTTC. Amino acids: CSVPRPGGHETQYF.

A few counts support this clonotype. The chain is built from TRBV6-5 and TRBJ2-5, with D perhaps matching TRBD2 (5 bases). This CDR3 has 14 amino acids. Germline V gives CDR1 MNHEY, CDR2 SVGAGI. V was pared by 6 bases and J by 5 bases, with 16 bases between. The CDR3 DNA sequence: TGTGCCAGCAGCGCCTGGGCGGGCCCGGAGACCCAGTACTTC. It translates to CASSAWAGPETQYF.

The gene calls are TRBV5-1 and TRBJ2-1; 7 bases are a match to TRBD2. J lost 6 bases, V lost 2 bases, and 5 bases had no gene match. The germline V gene encodes CDR1 SGHRS and CDR2 YFSETQ. This CDR3 has 14 amino acids. Written as DNA, the CDR3 is TGCGCCAGCAGCTTCTCGCGGGGGACCAATGAGCAGTTCTTC. This codes for CASSFSRGTNEQFF.

This chain's CDR3 is CASSQPSGGNIQYF. The CDR3 DNA reads as TGCGCCAGCAGCCAACCTTCGGGAGGTAACATTCAGTACTTC. The chain couples TRBV4-1 to TRBJ2-4; TRBD2 matches 7 bases. The length of the CDR3 is 14 residues. V shed 2 bases, J shed 7 bases, and the junction held 5 bases outside the gene matches. Germline CDR1 and CDR2: MGHRA and YSYEKL.